The 16 T cell receptor beta chains below were found in one sample sequenced in a study of CD4 T cells in relation to SARS-CoV-2 and coronaviruses (TCRdb year 2021). CD4+ T cells from unexposed donors were collected before the COVID-19 pandemic (2011-2018). Following 10 days of culture, the EasySep CD4+ T cell isolation kit was used to isolate CD4+ T cells. Library construction relied on the immunoSEQ multiplex PCR assay. TCRdb re-hosts the immuneACCESS table, in-frame sequences only. Its copies lack some clones; in the studies checked, an unresolved V gene accounts for under half of them, and the cause for the rest is not known. Present in this sample are 20,000 to 25,000 clones, about 70% of which were seen just once. Jointly, the top ten make up 15% to 20% of the sample. These receptors' antigens are unknown. Sequencing used CD4+ T cells from PBMCs, cultured in vitro. These receptors all come from a human donor in good health.

The chain carries TRBV7-3 and TRBJ1-1; possibly TRBD1 for D (5 bases). Trimming left V 4 bases short and J 5 bases short, with 8 bases between. The CDR3 extends over 12 amino acids. In germline, CDR1 is SGHTA, CDR2 FQGTGA. CDR3 sequence: CASSYRLTEAFF. As DNA, the CDR3 is TGTGCCAGCAGCTACAGGTTGACTGAAGCTTTCTTT.

On this clone itself: Mismatch with germline at one junction end may stem from a read error. V usage is TRBV9 and J usage is TRBJ2-3; D tentatively reads TRBD1 or TRBD2 (5 bases each). Germline V lookup: CDR1 SGDLS, CDR2 YYNGEE. CDR3 size: 12 residues. The CDR3 sequence: CASSGGRGPETF. The CDR3 DNA is TGTGCCAGCAGCGGGGGTAGGGGACCGGAGACTTTT.

Here the CDR3 reads CATGAGTGVGEAFF. The DNA of the CDR3 is TGTGCCACCGGAGCCGGGACAGGGGTGGGTGAAGCTTTCTTT. This chain connects TRBV6-6 to TRBJ1-1; 10 bases match TRBD1. CDR3 length equals 14 residues. Germline trimming cut 10 bases from V and 7 bases from J; bases unmatched to any gene: 12. CDR1 and CDR2 from the germline V gene are MNHNY and SVGAGI (reference sequence).

The rearrangement joins TRBV3-1 (or the pseudogene TRBV3-2) to TRBJ1-6; D gene uncertain. The CDR3 runs to 17 residues. Germline values: CDR1 LGHDT, CDR2 YNNKEL (reference sequence). V lost 0 bases, J lost 3 bases, and 12 bases lay in between. The CDR3, as DNA: TGTGCCAGCAGCCAAGATCAGGTGGACCTCTATAATTCACCCCTCCACTTT. Amino acids: CASSQDQVDLYNSPLHF.

The CDR3 DNA sequence: TGCGCCAGCAGCTTGGACGTTCAAGAGACCCAGTACTTC. This encodes CASSLDVQETQYF. The chain uses TRBV5-1 and TRBJ2-5; D unclear. V gave up 0 bases and J gave up 2 bases, with 5 bases separating them. Germline CDR1 is SGHRS and CDR2 is YFSETQ. The CDR3 has 13 amino acids.

The V and J genes are TRBV18 and TRBJ2-1, with D possibly matching TRBD2 (6 bases). The CDR3 has 14 amino acids. The germline CDR1 and CDR2 sequences are KGHSH and LQKENI. The germline V and J ends were trimmed by 5 bases and 6 bases, with 14 bases remaining between them. CDR3 bases: TGTGCCAGCTCAGAGGGACTTCAAATCAATGAGCAGTTCTTC. Encoded protein: CASSEGLQINEQFF.

The chain is built from TRBV19 and TRBJ2-5, with 10 bases lining up with TRBD2. The germline V gene has CDR1 LNHDA and CDR2 SQIVND (reference sequence). The V gene end was trimmed by 5 bases and the J gene end by 1 base; junction bases not matched to a gene: 7. CDR3 length equals 16 residues. The CDR3 spells CASSEGWTSGQETQYF. The CDR3 DNA is TGTGCCAGTAGTGAGGGATGGACTAGCGGCCAAGAGACCCAGTACTTC.

CDR3 nucleotide sequence: TGTGCCTGCATTAGGGGCAGCTTGCTGGAAGATACGCAGTATTTT. Protein: CACIRGSLLEDTQYF. The chain combines TRBV30 with TRBJ2-3; a possible D gene is TRBD1 (5 bases). Per the germline V gene, CDR1 is GTSNPN and CDR2 is SVGIG (reference sequence). Trimming removed 6 bases from V and 5 bases from J, with 21 bases in between. CDR3 length: 15 residues.

The chain couples TRBV29-1 to TRBJ2-5; the match to TRBD1 covers 7 bases. From germline, CDR1 is SQVTM and CDR2 ANQGSEA. CDR3 length equals 12 residues. Trimming at V came to 4 bases and at J to 3 bases, leaving 2 bases not matched to a gene. The CDR3 nucleotides read TGCAGCGTTGCAGGGGGAGAAGAGACCCAGTACTTC. Its translation: CSVAGGEETQYF. Based on the CDR3 plus reference TRBV29-1 and TRBJ2-5, the full variable domain is SAVISQKPSRDICQRGTSLTIQCQVDSQVTMMFWYRQQPGQSLTLIATANQGSEATYESGFVIDKFPISRPNLTFSTLTVSNMSPEDSSIYLCSVAGGEETQYFGPGTRLLVL.

CDR3 loop: CASSPGEVNEKLFF. CDR3 nucleotides: TGTGCCAGCAGCCCCGGGGAGGTTAATGAAAAACTGTTTTTT. The rearrangement uses TRBV5-5 and TRBJ1-4; no clear D gene. Germline values: CDR1 SGHKS, CDR2 YYEKEE (reference sequence). There are 14 residues in the CDR3. Between the trimmed V and J ends, which lost 4 bases and 4 bases, there was a span of 11 bases.

The chain links TRBV5-4 to TRBJ2-7, with a possible D match to TRBD1 (6 bases). V lost 4 bases, J lost 1 base, and 15 bases lay in between. The CDR3 has 15 residues. Per the germline V gene, CDR1 is SGHNT and CDR2 is YYREEE (reference sequence). CDR3 sequence: CASSRFGTPSYEQYF. The CDR3 DNA reads as TGTGCCAGCAGCCGTTTCGGGACACCGTCCTACGAGCAGTACTTC.

The sample holds one count of this clone. The rearrangement uses TRBV5-4 and TRBJ1-3; D perhaps matches TRBD1 (5 bases). The CDR3 runs to 16 residues. Trimming took 3 bases from V and 0 from J, leaving 13 bases between them. Germline V gene data show CDR1 as SGHNT and CDR2 as YYREEE (reference sequence). For the CDR3, the DNA is TGTGCCAGCAGCTCGCCGGGACTTAACTCTGGAAACACCATATATTTT. It codes for CASSSPGLNSGNTIYF.

The rearrangement uses TRBV10-3 and TRBJ2-3; 11 bases fit TRBD1. In germline, CDR1 is ENHRY, CDR2 SYGVKD. The CDR3 consists of 14 residues. The ends lost 4 bases at V and 5 bases at J; junction bases unmatched: 2. In DNA form, the CDR3 reads TGTGCCATCAGTGGGACAGGGGGCGTAGATACGCAGTATTTT. It yields the protein CAISGTGGVDTQYF.

There are a few counts of this clone. The genes are TRBV6-2 or TRBV6-3 and TRBJ1-3; D gene ambiguous. Germline-derived CDR1 and CDR2 are MNHEY and SVGEGT. V was clipped by 4 bases and J by 1 base, with 26 bases between them. This CDR3 region has 20 residues. The chain's CDR3 is CASSLSPGRRRRNSGNTIYF. CDR3 in DNA: TGTGCCAGCAGTTTAAGCCCAGGACGGCGAAGGCGCAATTCTGGAAACACCATATATTTT.

V gene TRBV7-9 combines with J gene TRBJ1-2; D gene unclear. This CDR3 contains 12 residues. The V end was cut by 5 bases, the J end by 8 bases, with 12 bases between. The V gene's germline CDR1 is SEHNR and CDR2 FQNEAQ (reference sequence). In DNA, the CDR3 is TGTGCCAGCAGCCGGTCGTCGCAGGGCTACACCTTC. Protein sequence: CASSRSSQGYTF.

This clone was seen a handful of times. The chain has TRBV10-1 and TRBJ1-6; D is possibly TRBD1 (6 bases). The V end was cut by 2 bases, the J end by 7 bases, with 9 bases between. The CDR3 sequence is 14 residues long. Looked up from germline, CDR1 is WNHNN and CDR2 is SYGVQD (reference sequence). The CDR3, as DNA: TGCGCCAGCAGTGAGGGACAGCCGAATTCACCCCTCCACTTT. Encoded protein: CASSEGQPNSPLHF.